Shown below are 4 T cell receptor beta chains from a single sample sequenced in a study of cytomegalovirus exposure and HLA in healthy donors. TCRdb's table, derived via immunoSEQ multiplex PCR, lists solely in-frame clones and lacks some. This table holds approximately 160,000 clones, just under 85% found once. The source material was PBMCs. The receptors shown here come from a man aged 25 to 40 in good health and CMV-seropositive.

In its sample, this clone was seen once. The rearrangement links TRBV5-6 to TRBJ1-1, with 7 bases matching TRBD1. The CDR3 consists of 15 residues. V gave up 4 bases and J gave up 4 bases; unmatched junction bases: 10. Per the germline V gene, CDR1 is SGHDT and CDR2 is YYEEEE. Written as DNA, the CDR3 is TGTGCCAGCAGCAGGGGGCTCTTCGCGAGCACTGAAGCTTTCTTT. Translating gives CASSRGLFASTEAFF.

The gene calls are TRBV27 and TRBJ1-2; a weak D match, TRBD1 (5 bases). The germline gives CDR1 MNHEY, CDR2 SMNVEV (reference sequence). The V gene lost 6 bases and the J gene lost 6 bases, with 17 bases spanning the gap. CDR3 length: 14 amino acids. CDR3 residues: CASRPYLGVDGYTF. The CDR3 region has the DNA TGTGCCAGCAGACCTTACCTAGGGGTGGATGGCTACACCTTC.

The CDR3 sequence: CASSQLGTGSNQPQHF. The CDR3, as DNA: TGTGCCAGCAGCCAATTGGGGACAGGGAGCAATCAGCCCCAGCATTTT. The chain carries TRBV16 and TRBJ1-5, with 9 positions matching TRBD1. Losses at the gene ends were 1 base for V and 1 base for J; bases not matched to a gene: 2. Germline loops: CDR1 KGHSY, CDR2 FQNENV. CDR3 length equals 16 residues.

The chain joins TRBV5-1 to TRBJ2-3; 10 bases are shared with TRBD2. From germline, CDR1 is SGHRS and CDR2 YFSETQ. V gave up 4 bases and J gave up 3 bases; unmatched junction bases: 5. This CDR3 has 15 amino acids. The CDR3 DNA sequence: TGCGCCAGCAGCAGGAGCGGGGGGGCTACAGATACGCAGTATTTT. Its translation is CASSRSGGATDTQYF.